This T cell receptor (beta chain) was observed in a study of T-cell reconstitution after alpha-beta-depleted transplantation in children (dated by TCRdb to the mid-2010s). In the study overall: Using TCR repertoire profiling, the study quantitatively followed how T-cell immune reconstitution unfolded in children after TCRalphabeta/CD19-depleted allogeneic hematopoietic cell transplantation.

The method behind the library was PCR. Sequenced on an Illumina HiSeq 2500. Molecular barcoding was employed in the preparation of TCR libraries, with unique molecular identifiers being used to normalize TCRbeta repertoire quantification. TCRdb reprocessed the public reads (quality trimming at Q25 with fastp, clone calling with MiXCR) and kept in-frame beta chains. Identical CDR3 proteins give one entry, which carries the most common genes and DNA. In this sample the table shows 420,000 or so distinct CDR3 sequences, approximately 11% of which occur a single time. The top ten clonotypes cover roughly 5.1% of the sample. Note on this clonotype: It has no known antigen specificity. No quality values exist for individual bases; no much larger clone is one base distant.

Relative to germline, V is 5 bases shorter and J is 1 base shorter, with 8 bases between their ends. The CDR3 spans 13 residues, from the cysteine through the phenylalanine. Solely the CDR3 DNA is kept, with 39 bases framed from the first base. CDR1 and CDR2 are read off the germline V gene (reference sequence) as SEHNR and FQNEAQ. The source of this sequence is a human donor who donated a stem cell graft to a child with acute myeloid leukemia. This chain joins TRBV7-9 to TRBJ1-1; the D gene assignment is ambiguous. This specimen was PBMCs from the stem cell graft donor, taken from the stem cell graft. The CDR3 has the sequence CASSKFGNTEAFF. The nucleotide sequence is TGTGCCAGCAGCAAATTCGGGAACACTGAAGCTTTCTTT.